This TCR beta chain emerged from a study of technical replicates of blood from several donors. Per germline, CDR1 SGHNT and CDR2 YYREEE (reference sequence). CDR3 length equals 12 residues. V lost 7 bases and J 5 bases, leaving 13 bases between the germline ends. Data came from immunoSEQ multiplex PCR; TCRdb stores just in-frame clones and leaves some out. The data contain some 13,000 clones, 84% of them seen just once; the ten biggest clones take up roughly 11%. In its sample, this clone was seen a few times. The V and J genes are TRBV5-4 and TRBJ2-7; tentatively, D is TRBD2 (5 bases). The TCR originated in a human donor in good health. The sequenced material came from PBMCs. The CDR3 loop reads CASYRFGDEQYF. In DNA form, the CDR3 reads TGTGCCAGCTACCGGTTCGGGGACGAGCAGTACTTC.